The 3 T cell receptor beta chains below come from one sample, sequenced in a study of T cell responses to AZD1222 COVID-19 vaccine. Profiled with immunoSEQ multiplex PCR; TCRdb holds only in-frame clones, not every one. In the table there are approximately 120,000 clones, roughly 86% of which are singletons. The sequencing used peripheral blood, collected on day 0 of AZD1222 vaccination. Receptors originate from an adult in good health.

The chain is built from TRBV28 and TRBJ1-1; no firm D call. The germline CDR1 and CDR2 sequences are MDHEN and SYDVKM. Trimming cost V 7 bases and J 4 bases, with 19 bases left between them. The CDR3 spans 15 residues. CDR3 DNA: TGTGCCAGCACTCCTCCCCGGGTGCGGGCCACTGAAGCTTTCTTT. It codes for CASTPPRVRATEAFF.

A single count supports this clone. This chain uses TRBV11-3 with TRBJ2-2; D is uncertain. The CDR3 totals 12 residues. Germline loops: CDR1 SGHNT, CDR2 YENEEA. V lost 0 bases and J lost 5, with 1 base in between. The CDR3 region is CASSLETGELFF. DNA of the CDR3: TGTGCCAGCAGCTTAGAGACCGGGGAGCTGTTTTTT.

This clone showed up just once. The chain recombines TRBV27 with TRBJ2-7, with 11 bases identical to TRBD2. Looked up from germline, CDR1 is MNHEY and CDR2 is SMNVEV (reference sequence). The CDR3 runs to 15 residues. Losses at the gene ends were 6 bases for V and 0 bases for J; bases not matched to a gene: 4. CDR3: CASSRTSGPSYEQYF. The CDR3 region has the DNA TGTGCCAGCAGCCGGACTAGCGGGCCCTCCTACGAGCAGTACTTC.